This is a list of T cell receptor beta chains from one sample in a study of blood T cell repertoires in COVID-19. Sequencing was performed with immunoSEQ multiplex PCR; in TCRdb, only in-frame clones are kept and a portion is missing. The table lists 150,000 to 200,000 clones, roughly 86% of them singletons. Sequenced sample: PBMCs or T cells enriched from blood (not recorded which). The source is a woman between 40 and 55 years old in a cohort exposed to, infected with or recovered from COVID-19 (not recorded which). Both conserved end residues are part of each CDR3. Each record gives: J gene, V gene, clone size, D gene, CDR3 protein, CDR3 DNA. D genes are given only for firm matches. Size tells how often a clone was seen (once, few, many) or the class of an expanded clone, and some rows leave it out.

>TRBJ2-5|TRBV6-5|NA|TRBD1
CASSFNDRGDETQYF
TGTGCCAGCAGTTTCAATGACAGGGGTGACGAGACCCAGTACTTC
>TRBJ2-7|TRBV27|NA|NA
CASSLLSGYEQYF
TGTGCCAGCAGTTTATTAAGCGGATACGAGCAGTACTTC
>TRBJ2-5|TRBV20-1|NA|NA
CSARGEETQYF
TGCAGTGCTAGGGGAGAAGAGACCCAGTACTTC
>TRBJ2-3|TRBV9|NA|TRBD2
CASSARAGRTDTQYF
TGTGCCAGCAGCGCCCGAGCGGGACGCACAGATACGCAGTATTTT
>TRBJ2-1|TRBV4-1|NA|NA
CASSQMGAEQFF
TGCGCCAGCAGCCAAATGGGGGCTGAGCAGTTCTTC
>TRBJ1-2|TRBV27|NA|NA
CASSFTGWDGYTF
TGTGCCAGCAGTTTCACAGGGTGGGATGGCTACACCTTC
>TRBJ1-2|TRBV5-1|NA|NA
CASSSGTMQFEGYTF
TGCGCCAGCAGCTCCGGGACAATGCAATTCGAGGGCTACACCTTC
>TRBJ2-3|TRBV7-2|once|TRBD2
CASKREWGTDTQYF
TGTGCCTCAAAGCGGGAGTGGGGCACAGATACGCAGTATTTT
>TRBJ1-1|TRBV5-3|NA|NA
CARSLVGQGRPEAFF
TGTGCCAGAAGCTTGGTGGGGCAGGGGCGGCCTGAAGCTTTCTTT
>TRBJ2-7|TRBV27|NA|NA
CASSLSSTGTYEQYF
TGTGCCAGCAGTTTATCCTCAACGGGGACCTACGAGCAGTACTTC
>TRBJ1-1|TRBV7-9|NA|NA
CASSRAGLQNTEAFF
TGTGCCAGCAGCCGAGCGGGACTCCAGAACACTGAAGCTTTCTTT
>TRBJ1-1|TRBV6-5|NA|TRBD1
CATHGQGLNTEAFF
TGTGCCACACACGGACAGGGTTTGAACACTGAAGCTTTCTTT
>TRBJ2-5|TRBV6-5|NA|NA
CASSPTGETQYF
TGTGCCAGCAGTCCGACGGGGGAGACCCAGTACTTC
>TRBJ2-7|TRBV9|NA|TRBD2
CASSTPGLAASYEQYF
TGTGCCAGCAGCACCCCGGGACTAGCGGCCTCCTACGAGCAGTACTTC
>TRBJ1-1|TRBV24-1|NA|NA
CATSDFTGKLNTEAFF
TGTGCCACCAGTGATTTTACAGGAAAGCTGAACACTGAAGCTTTCTTT
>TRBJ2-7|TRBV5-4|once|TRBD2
CASSLPSGSNYEQYF
TGTGCCAGCAGCTTGCCTAGCGGGAGTAACTACGAGCAGTACTTC
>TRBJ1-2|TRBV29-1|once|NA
CSVEDLSEEYGYTF
TGCAGCGTTGAAGATCTGTCAGAGGAATATGGCTACACCTTC
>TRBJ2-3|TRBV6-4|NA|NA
CASSDKADSSTDTQYF
TGTGCCAGCAGTGACAAGGCCGACTCCAGCACAGATACGCAGTATTTT
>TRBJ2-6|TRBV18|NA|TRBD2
CASSPNFGTSGIDHSGANVLTF
TGTGCCAGCTCACCAAACTTCGGGACTAGCGGTATCGATCACTCTGGGGCCAACGTCCTGACTTTC